This T cell receptor beta chain originates from a study of T cell responses to AZD1222 COVID-19 vaccine. The table came from immunoSEQ multiplex PCR; TCRdb's copy has only in-frame clones and leaves some out. The data hold about 140,000 clones, with approximately 95% observed a single time. V lost 3 bases and J 7 bases, leaving 11 bases between the germline ends. This CDR3 spans 13 amino acids. Germline-derived CDR1 and CDR2 are KGHDR and SFDVKD. The sequenced sample was peripheral blood, obtained on day 0 of MenACWY control vaccination. The receptor's source is an adult in good health. The chain uses TRBV24-1 and TRBJ1-1; D ambiguous. The CDR3 bases are TGTGCCACCAGTGATCGCTCGAGTCTTGAAGCTTTCTTT. This translates into CATSDRSSLEAFF.